This T cell receptor beta chain is from a study of cytomegalovirus exposure and HLA in healthy donors. The study ran its PCR with 60 Vbeta and 13 Jbeta primers. Generated by immunoSEQ multiplex PCR, the TCRdb table keeps only in-frame clones and is missing some. The table includes 150,000 to 200,000 clones, 60% to 80% detected once. V was clipped by 1 base and J by 0 bases, with 13 bases between them. CDR3 size: 18 residues. The germline V gene has CDR1 MGHDK and CDR2 SYGVNS. This rearrangement joins TRBV25-1 to TRBJ2-6, with D perhaps TRBD2 (6 bases). Sequenced input: PBMCs. The origin of this receptor is a woman aged 40 to 50 in good health and CMV-seropositive. DNA of the CDR3: TGTGCCAGCAGTGAATCGGCGGGAAGGGTCTCTGGGGCCAACGTCCTGACTTTC. It translates to CASSESAGRVSGANVLTF.